Sequencing of this T cell receptor beta chain was carried out in a study of T cell responses to AZD1222 COVID-19 vaccine. Points on this clone: No antigen is known for it.

The assay was immunoSEQ multiplex PCR, and TCRdb's table has in-frame clones only and misses some. The sample carries around 110,000 clones, about 93% recorded once. Study outcomes and limitations: Donors in the cohort were predominantly white British and more often female, and clonal diversity was possibly underestimated. Seropositive AZD1222 recipients at baseline numbered only five or six.

The CDR3 has 15 residues. Germline V gene lookup returns CDR1 DFQATT and CDR2 SNEGSKA (reference sequence). With 3 bases removed from V and 0 bases from J, the gap between germline ends came to 12 bases. The source of this sequence is an adult who received the AZD1222 COVID-19 vaccine. The starting material was peripheral blood, obtained 28 days after the second AZD1222 dose. The chain couples TRBV20-1 to TRBJ2-1, with D tentatively TRBD1 or TRBD2 (5 bases each). CDR3: CSASRDASSYNEQFF. As DNA, the CDR3 is TGCAGTGCTAGTCGGGACGCAAGCTCCTACAATGAGCAGTTCTTC.